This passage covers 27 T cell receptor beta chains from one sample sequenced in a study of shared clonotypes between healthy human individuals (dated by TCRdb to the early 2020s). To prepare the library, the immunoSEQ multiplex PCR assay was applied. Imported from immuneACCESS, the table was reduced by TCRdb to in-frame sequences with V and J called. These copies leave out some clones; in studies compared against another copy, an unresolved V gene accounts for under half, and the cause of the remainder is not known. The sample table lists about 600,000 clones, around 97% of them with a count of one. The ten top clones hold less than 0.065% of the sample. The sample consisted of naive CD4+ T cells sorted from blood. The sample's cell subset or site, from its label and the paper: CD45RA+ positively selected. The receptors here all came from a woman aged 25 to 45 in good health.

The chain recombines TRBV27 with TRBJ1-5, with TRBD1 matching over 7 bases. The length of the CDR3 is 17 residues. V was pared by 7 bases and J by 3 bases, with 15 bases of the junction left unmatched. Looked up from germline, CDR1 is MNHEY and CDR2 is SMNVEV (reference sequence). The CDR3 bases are TGTGCCAGCATCCCAATCGGGGCAGGGGGGTTCAATCAGCCCCAGCATTTT. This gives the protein CASIPIGAGGFNQPQHF.

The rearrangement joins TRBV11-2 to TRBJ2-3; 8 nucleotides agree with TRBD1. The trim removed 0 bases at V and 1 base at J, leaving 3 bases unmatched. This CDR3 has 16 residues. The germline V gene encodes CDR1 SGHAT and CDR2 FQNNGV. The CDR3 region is CASSLDGQGGTDTQYF. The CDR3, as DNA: TGTGCCAGCAGCTTAGACGGACAGGGAGGCACAGATACGCAGTATTTT.

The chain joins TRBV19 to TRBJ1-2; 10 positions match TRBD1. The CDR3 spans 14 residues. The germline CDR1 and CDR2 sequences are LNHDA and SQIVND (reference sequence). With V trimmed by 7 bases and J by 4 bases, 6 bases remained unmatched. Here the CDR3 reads CASNPGQGSYGYTF. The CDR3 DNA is TGTGCCAGTAACCCGGGACAGGGGTCCTATGGCTACACCTTC.

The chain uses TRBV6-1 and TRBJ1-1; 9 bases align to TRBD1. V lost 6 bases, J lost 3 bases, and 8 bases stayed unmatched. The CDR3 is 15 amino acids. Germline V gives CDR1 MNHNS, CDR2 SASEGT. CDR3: CASSEPTGGYTEAFF. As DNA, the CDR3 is TGTGCCAGCAGCGAACCGACAGGGGGTTACACTGAAGCTTTCTTT.

CDR3 nucleotides: TGTGCCAGCAACCGGGACAGGATTGAAAAACTGTTTTTT. It is translated as CASNRDRIEKLFF. The rearrangement joins TRBV28 to TRBJ1-4; TRBD1 matches 8 bases. This CDR3 is built from 13 residues. Trimming cost V 7 bases and J 7 bases; bases outside gene matches: 5. Germline V gene lookup returns CDR1 MDHEN and CDR2 SYDVKM. The variable domain in full, with the rest retrieved from reference TRBV28 and TRBJ1-4, is DVKVTQSSRYLVKRTGEKVFLECVQDMDHENMFWYRQDPGLGLRLIYFSYDVKMKEKGDIPEGYSVSREKKERFSLILESASTNQTSMYLCASNRDRIEKLFFGSGTQLSVL.

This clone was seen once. CDR3 sequence: CASSLAQGNYEQYF. Here the CDR3 DNA reads TGCGCCAGCAGCTTGGCACAGGGAAACTACGAGCAGTACTTC. The rearrangement uses TRBV5-1 and TRBJ2-7; D might be TRBD1 (6 bases). CDR3 length equals 14 residues. Germline V gene data show CDR1 as SGHRS and CDR2 as YFSETQ. V was shortened by 0 bases and J by 3 bases, with 10 bases between the two germline ends.

The CDR3 nucleotides are TGTGCCAGCAGCGCCACACGCGCAGATACGCAGTATTTT. It encodes CASSATRADTQYF. The genes are TRBV9 and TRBJ2-3; D unresolved. The V end lost 3 bases, the J end lost 4 bases, and 9 bases lay between the germline ends. The CDR3 sequence is 13 residues long. CDR1 is SGDLS and CDR2 is YYNGEE in the germline V gene.

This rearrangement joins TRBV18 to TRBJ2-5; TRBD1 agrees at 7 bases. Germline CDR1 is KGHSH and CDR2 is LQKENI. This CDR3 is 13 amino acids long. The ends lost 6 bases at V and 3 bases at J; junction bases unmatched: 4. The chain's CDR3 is CASSTGTEETQYF. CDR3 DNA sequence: TGTGCCAGCTCCACCGGGACAGAAGAGACCCAGTACTTC.

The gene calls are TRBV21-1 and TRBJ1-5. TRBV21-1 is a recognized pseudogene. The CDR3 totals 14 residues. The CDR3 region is CASRRRGCNQPQHF. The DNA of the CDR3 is TGTGCCAGCAGACGGCGGGGGTGTAATCAGCCCCAGCATTTT.

The CDR3 bases are TGTGCCAGCAGGCTTAGGTTAGGATCCGACACAGATACGCAGTATTTT. Its translation is CASRLRLGSDTDTQYF. The V and J genes are TRBV28 and TRBJ2-3; D call uncertain. This CDR3 comprises 16 residues. Germline V gene sequence: CDR1 MDHEN, CDR2 SYDVKM. V lost 6 bases and J 2 bases, leaving 18 bases between the germline ends. Full variable domain (rest looked up from reference TRBV28 and TRBJ2-3): DVKVTQSSRYLVKRTGEKVFLECVQDMDHENMFWYRQDPGLGLRLIYFSYDVKMKEKGDIPEGYSVSREKKERFSLILESASTNQTSMYLCASRLRLGSDTDTQYFGPGTRLTVL.

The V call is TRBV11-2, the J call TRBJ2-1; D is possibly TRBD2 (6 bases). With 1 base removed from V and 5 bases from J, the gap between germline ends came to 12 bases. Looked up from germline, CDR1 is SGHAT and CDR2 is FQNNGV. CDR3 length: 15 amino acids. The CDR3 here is CASSLVGRSNNEQFF. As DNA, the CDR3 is TGTGCCAGCAGCTTAGTCGGGAGATCAAACAATGAGCAGTTCTTC.

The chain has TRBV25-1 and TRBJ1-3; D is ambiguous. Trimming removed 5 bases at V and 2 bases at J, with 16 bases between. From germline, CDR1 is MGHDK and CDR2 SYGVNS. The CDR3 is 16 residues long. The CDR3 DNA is TGTGCCAGCAGTCCTCGTCGGGTTTCGCCTGGAAACACCATATATTTT. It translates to CASSPRRVSPGNTIYF.

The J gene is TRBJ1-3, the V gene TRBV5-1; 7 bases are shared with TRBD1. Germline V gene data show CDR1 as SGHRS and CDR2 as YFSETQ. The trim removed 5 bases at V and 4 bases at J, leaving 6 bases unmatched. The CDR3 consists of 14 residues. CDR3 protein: CASRSTGPGNTIYF. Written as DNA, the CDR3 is TGCGCCAGCAGATCGACAGGGCCAGGAAACACCATATATTTT.

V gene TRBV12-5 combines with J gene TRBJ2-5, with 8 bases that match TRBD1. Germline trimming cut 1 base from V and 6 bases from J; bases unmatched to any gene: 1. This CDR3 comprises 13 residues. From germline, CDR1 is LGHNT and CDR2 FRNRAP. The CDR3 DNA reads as TGTGCTAGTGGTTTGGGACAGGGGCAGACCCAGTACTTC. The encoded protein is CASGLGQGQTQYF.

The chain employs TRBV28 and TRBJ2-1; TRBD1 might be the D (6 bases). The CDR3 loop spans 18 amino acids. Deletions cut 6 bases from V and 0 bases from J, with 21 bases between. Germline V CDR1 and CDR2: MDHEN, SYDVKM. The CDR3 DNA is TGTGCCAGCAGCTCTTCGTTTCGTGGACAGAGCTCCTACAATGAGCAGTTCTTC. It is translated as CASSSSFRGQSSYNEQFF.

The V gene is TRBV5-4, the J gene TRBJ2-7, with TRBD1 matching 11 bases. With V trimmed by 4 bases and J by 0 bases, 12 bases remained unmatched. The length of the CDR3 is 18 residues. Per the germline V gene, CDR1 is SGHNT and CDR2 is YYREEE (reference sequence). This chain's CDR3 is CASSQDRGLSLPSYEQYF. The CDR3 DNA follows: TGTGCCAGCAGCCAGGACAGGGGGCTATCTTTACCCTCCTACGAGCAGTACTTC.

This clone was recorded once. In DNA, the CDR3 is TGCGCCAGCAGCTTGGCAGGGCGGATTTACGGCACTGAAGCTTTCTTT. It translates to CASSLAGRIYGTEAFF. The chain couples TRBV5-1 to TRBJ1-1; D may be TRBD1 (5 bases). The V end lost 0 bases, the J end lost 4 bases, and 16 bases lay between the germline ends. Germline loops: CDR1 SGHRS, CDR2 YFSETQ. The CDR3 extends over 16 amino acids.

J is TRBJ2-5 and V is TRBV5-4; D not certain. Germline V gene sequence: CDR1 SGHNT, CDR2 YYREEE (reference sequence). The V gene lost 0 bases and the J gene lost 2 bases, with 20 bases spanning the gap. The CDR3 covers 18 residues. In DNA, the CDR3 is TGTGCCAGCAGCTTGGCAAAATTCTACGGCGGAAGACAAGAGACCCAGTACTTC. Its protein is CASSLAKFYGGRQETQYF.

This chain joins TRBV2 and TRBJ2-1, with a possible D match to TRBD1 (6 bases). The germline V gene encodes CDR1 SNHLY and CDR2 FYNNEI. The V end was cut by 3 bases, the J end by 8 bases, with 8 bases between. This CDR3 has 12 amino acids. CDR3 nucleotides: TGTGCCAGCAGTGAGGCAGGGGATGAGCAGTTCTTC. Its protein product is CASSEAGDEQFF.

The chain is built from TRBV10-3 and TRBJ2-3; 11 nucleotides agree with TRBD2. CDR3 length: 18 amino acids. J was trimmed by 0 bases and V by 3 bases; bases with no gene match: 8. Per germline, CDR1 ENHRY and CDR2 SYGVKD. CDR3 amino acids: CAISDTSGGRISTDTQYF. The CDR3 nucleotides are TGTGCCATCAGTGATACTAGCGGGGGCCGTATTAGCACAGATACGCAGTATTTT.

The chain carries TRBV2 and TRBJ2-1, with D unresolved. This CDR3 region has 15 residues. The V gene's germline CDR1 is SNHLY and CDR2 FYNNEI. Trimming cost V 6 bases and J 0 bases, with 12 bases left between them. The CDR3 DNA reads TGTGCCAGCAGCGTTAGTCGGAGCTCCTACAATGAGCAGTTCTTC. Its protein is CASSVSRSSYNEQFF.

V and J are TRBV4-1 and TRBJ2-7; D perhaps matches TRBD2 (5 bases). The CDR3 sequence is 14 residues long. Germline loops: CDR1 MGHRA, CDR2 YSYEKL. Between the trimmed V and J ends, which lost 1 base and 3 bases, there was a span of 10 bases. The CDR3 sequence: CASSQGERYYEQYF. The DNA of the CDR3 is TGCGCCAGCAGCCAAGGGGAGCGCTACTACGAGCAGTACTTC.

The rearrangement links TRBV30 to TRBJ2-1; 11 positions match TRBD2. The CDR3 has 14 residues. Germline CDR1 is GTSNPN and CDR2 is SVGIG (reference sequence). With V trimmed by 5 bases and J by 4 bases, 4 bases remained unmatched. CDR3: CAWGGLAEYNEQFF. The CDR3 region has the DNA TGTGCCTGGGGGGGACTAGCGGAATACAATGAGCAGTTCTTC. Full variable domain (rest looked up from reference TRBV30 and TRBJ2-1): SQTIHQWPATLVQPVGSPLSLECTVEGTSNPNLYWYRQAAGRGLQLLFYSVGIGQISSEVPQNLSASRPQDRQFILSSKKLLLSDSGFYLCAWGGLAEYNEQFFGPGTRLTVL.

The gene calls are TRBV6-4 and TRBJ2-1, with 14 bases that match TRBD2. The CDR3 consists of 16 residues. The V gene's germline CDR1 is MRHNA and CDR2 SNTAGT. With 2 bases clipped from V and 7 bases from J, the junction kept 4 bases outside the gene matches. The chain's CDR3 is CASSDGTSGRVNEQFF. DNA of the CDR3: TGTGCCAGCAGTGACGGGACTAGCGGGAGAGTTAATGAGCAGTTCTTC.

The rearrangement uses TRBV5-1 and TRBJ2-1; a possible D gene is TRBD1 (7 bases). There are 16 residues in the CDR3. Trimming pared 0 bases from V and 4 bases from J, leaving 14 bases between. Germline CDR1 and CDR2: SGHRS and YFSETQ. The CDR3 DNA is TGCGCCAGCAGCTTGGCCTGGGCAGGGGGGTACAATGAGCAGTTCTTC. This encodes CASSLAWAGGYNEQFF.

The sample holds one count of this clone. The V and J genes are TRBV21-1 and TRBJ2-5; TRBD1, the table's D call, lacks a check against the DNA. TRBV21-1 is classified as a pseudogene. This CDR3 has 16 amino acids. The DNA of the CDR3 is TGTGCCAGCTCAGACTATAAGGAGGGGGCGCGGGAGACCCAGTACTTC. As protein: CASSDYKEGARETQYF.

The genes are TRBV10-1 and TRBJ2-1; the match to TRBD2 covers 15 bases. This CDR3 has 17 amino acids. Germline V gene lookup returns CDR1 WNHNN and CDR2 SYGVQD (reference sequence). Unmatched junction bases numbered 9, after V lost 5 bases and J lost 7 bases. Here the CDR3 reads CASSRPGLAGGRNEQFF. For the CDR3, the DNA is TGCGCCAGCAGTCGTCCGGGACTAGCGGGAGGTAGGAATGAGCAGTTCTTC.